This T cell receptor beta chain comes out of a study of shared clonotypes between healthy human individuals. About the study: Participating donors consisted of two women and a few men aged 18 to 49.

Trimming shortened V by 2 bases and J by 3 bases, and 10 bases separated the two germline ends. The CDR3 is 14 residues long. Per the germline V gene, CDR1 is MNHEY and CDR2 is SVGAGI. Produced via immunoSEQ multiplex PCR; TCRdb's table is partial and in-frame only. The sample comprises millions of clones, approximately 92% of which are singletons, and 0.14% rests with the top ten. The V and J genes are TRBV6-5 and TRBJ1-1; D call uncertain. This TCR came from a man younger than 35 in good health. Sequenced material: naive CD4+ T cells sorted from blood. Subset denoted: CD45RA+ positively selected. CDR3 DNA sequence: TGTGCCAGCAGTTACACCTCCCGGGACACTGAAGCTTTCTTT. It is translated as CASSYTSRDTEAFF.